A single sample is the source of the 20 T cell receptor beta chains below, sequenced in a study of blood T cells in healthy people across ages. Combining a sample-barcoded 5' primer with a J-beta primer mix, a second PCR ran for roughly 7 to 11 cycles. From the 5' RACE reads, TCRdb called clonotypes with MiXCR, one entry per CDR3 protein. The sample has approximately 1.5 million distinct CDR3 sequences, roughly 32% seen once. The sample comprised blood. The receptor set was obtained from a woman aged 25-40 years in good health.

This clonotype has more than one count but fewer than ten. V usage is TRBV3-1 and J usage is TRBJ2-5; D remains unclear. The CDR3 spans 17 residues. CDR1 is LGHDT and CDR2 is YNNKEL in the germline V gene (reference sequence). The germline V and J ends were trimmed by 4 bases and 1 base, with 19 bases remaining between them. CDR3 bases: TGTGCCAGCAGCCTTTGGGTTAGCAAGGACCCCCAAGAGACCCAGTACTTC. It encodes CASSLWVSKDPQETQYF.

This chain connects TRBV5-1 to TRBJ2-3; 9 bases match TRBD2. Germline V CDR1 and CDR2: SGHRS, YFSETQ. CDR3 length: 15 residues. V shed 4 bases and J 5 bases; nucleotides not matched to a gene: 8. This chain's CDR3 is CASSPAGGPVDTQYF. The CDR3 bases are TGCGCCAGCAGCCCAGCGGGGGGCCCGGTAGATACGCAGTATTTT.

As concerns this clonotype: This clone may be a read error of a much larger clone one base away. V and J are TRBV15 and TRBJ1-5; D uncertain. Germline assignment: CDR1 LNHNV and CDR2 YYDKDF (reference sequence). The CDR3 has 15 amino acids. The CDR3 bases are TGTGCCACCAACAGAAATAGCCCACCGGGTTCGCCCCAGCATTTT. Encoded protein: CATNRNSPPGSPQHF.

This clonotype was counted a few times. The rearrangement uses TRBV3-1 and TRBJ2-7; possibly TRBD1 or TRBD2 for D (5 bases each). Trimming removed 2 bases at V and 6 bases at J, with 14 bases between. The CDR3 consists of 14 residues. Looked up from germline, CDR1 is LGHDT and CDR2 is YNNKEL (reference sequence). The CDR3: CASSQPPRGAEQYF. Written as DNA, the CDR3 is TGTGCCAGCAGCCAACCACCCCGAGGGGCCGAGCAGTACTTC.

Concerning this clonotype: An end of the junction does not agree with germline; a read error may underlie this. This sequence joins TRBV20-1 and TRBJ2-1, with 8 bases matching TRBD1. The CDR3 covers 14 residues. CDR1 and CDR2 (germline): DFQATT, SNEGSKA (reference sequence). The chain's CDR3 is CSAGDRGLYNEQFF. CDR3 nucleotides: TGCAGTGCTGGAGACAGGGGCCTTTACAATGAGCAGTTCTTC.

For this clonotype: This may be a read error, as it is one base from a much larger clone. V and J are TRBV5-1 and TRBJ1-2, with D possibly matching TRBD1 (6 bases). CDR1 is SGHRS, CDR2 YFSETQ, per germline. The ends were cut back, 4 bases at V and 2 bases at J, with 15 bases in the middle. This CDR3 has 15 residues. The CDR3 region is CASSTRRGANYGYTF. The CDR3 coding sequence is TGCGCCAGCAGCACCAGACGGGGGGCCAACTATGGCTACACCTTC.

A note on this clonotype: One junction end does not reproduce the germline sequence, and a read error may be involved. CDR3 sequence reads: CTSSFGQAQETQYF. The CDR3, as DNA: TGTACCAGCAGTTTCGGACAGGCCCAAGAGACCCAGTACTTC. V and J are TRBV12-3 or TRBV12-4 and TRBJ2-5, with 7 bases fitting TRBD1. The CDR3 sequence is 14 residues long.

In regard to this clonotype: One junction end does not reproduce the germline sequence, and a read error may be involved. The chain has TRBV27 and TRBJ2-5; the match to TRBD1 covers 10 bases. CDR1 MNHEY and CDR2 SMNVEV come from the germline V gene (reference sequence). This CDR3 comprises 15 residues. In DNA, the CDR3 is TGTGCCGGCAGTTCCCTGGGACAGGGGATGGAGGCCCAGTACTTC. Translation: CAGSSLGQGMEAQYF.

This clonotype was seen a handful of times. This chain's CDR3 is CAMGQGEGYTF. In DNA, the CDR3 is TGTGCCATGGGACAGGGAGAGGGCTACACCTTC. The V call is TRBV10-3, the J call TRBJ1-2; 9 nucleotides line up with TRBD1. This CDR3 region has 11 residues. V trimming: 9 bases; J trimming: 8 bases; junction bases outside the gene matches: 4. Germline V CDR1 and CDR2: ENHRY, SYGVKD.

The sample holds a few counts of this clonotype. V gene TRBV20-1 combines with J gene TRBJ1-4; perhaps TRBD1 as D (6 bases). This CDR3 is built from 13 residues. The germline CDR1 and CDR2 sequences are DFQATT and SNEGSKA (reference sequence). V was trimmed by 5 bases and J by 8 bases, leaving 15 bases between them. The CDR3, as DNA: TGCAGTGCTTACCAGGGGCTTGGAGAAAAACTGTTTTTT. It specifies CSAYQGLGEKLFF.

This clonotype was found once. The V and J genes are TRBV20-1 and TRBJ2-1; 10 nucleotides align to TRBD2. Germline lookup yields CDR1 DFQATT and CDR2 SNEGSKA (reference sequence). V lost 5 bases and J lost 5; bases outside the gene matches: 6. The CDR3 is 14 amino acids. The CDR3 reads CSAARLAGNNEQFF. The CDR3 DNA is TGCAGTGCTGCCCGACTAGCGGGTAACAATGAGCAGTTCTTC.

The rearrangement uses TRBV20-1 and TRBJ1-2, with 7 bases identical to TRBD1. V lost 8 bases and J lost 10; bases outside the gene matches: 10. Germline V CDR1 and CDR2: DFQATT, SNEGSKA (reference sequence). This CDR3 comprises 11 residues. CDR3 region: CSPMTGLAYTF. In DNA form, the CDR3 reads TGCAGTCCGATGACAGGGCTGGCCTACACCTTC.

As concerns this clonotype: A read error may produce the germline difference seen at one junction end. V and J are TRBV15 and TRBJ1-1; 9 nucleotides match TRBD1. The CDR3 totals 17 residues. Germline CDR1 reads LNHNV; CDR2 reads YYDKDF (reference sequence). CDR3 sequence (DNA): TGTGCCACCGGCAGAGATGGGACAGGGATCCCGAACACTGAAGCTTTCTTT. Its translation: CATGRDGTGIPNTEAFF.

V gene TRBV6-5 combines with J gene TRBJ2-1; 7 bases match TRBD2. The CDR3 consists of 14 residues. V lost 6 bases and J lost 3; bases outside the gene matches: 5. CDR1 is MNHEY, CDR2 SVGAGI, per germline. CDR3 coding DNA: TGTGCCAGCAGGAAGGGCGGGAGCTACAATGAGCAGTTCTTC. It codes for CASRKGGSYNEQFF.

This clonotype was seen only a few times. This sequence joins TRBV20-1 and TRBJ2-7, with a possible D match to TRBD2 (6 bases). In germline, CDR1 is DFQATT, CDR2 SNEGSKA (reference sequence). With 6 bases removed from V and 0 bases from J, the gap between germline ends came to 12 bases. CDR3 length: 13 residues. The CDR3 region has the DNA TGCAGTGCCGGAGGGGAGAGCTCCTACGAGCAGTACTTC. Translating it yields CSAGGESSYEQYF.

The gene calls are TRBV27 and TRBJ2-3; no clear D gene. Germline CDR1 reads MNHEY; CDR2 reads SMNVEV (reference sequence). The CDR3 totals 14 residues. V was cut by 10 bases and J by 1 base, with 15 bases left in between. CDR3 sequence reads: CAIREGTGTDTQYF. CDR3 nucleotide sequence: TGTGCCATCCGAGAAGGCACAGGCACAGATACGCAGTATTTT.

This clonotype was picked up a small number of times. The J gene is TRBJ2-1, the V gene TRBV11-2; TRBD2 agrees at 9 bases. CDR3 size: 17 residues. CDR1 is SGHAT, CDR2 FQNNGV, per germline. Trimming at V came to 0 bases and at J to 7 bases, leaving 10 bases not matched to a gene. This CDR3 is CASSLELEAGGINEQFF. The CDR3 DNA sequence: TGTGCCAGCAGCTTAGAATTGGAGGCGGGAGGGATAAATGAGCAGTTCTTC.

This clonotype was seen many times. The V and J genes are TRBV9 and TRBJ2-5; 8 bases fit TRBD1. V lost 0 bases to trimming and J lost 5 bases; unmatched junction nucleotides: 12. The CDR3 contains 17 residues. CDR1 is SGDLS, CDR2 YYNGEE, per germline. The CDR3 DNA sequence: TGTGCCAGCAGCGTAGGTCCAGGGGGCCTGAAAATGGAGACCCAGTACTTC. As protein: CASSVGPGGLKMETQYF.

The chain has TRBV20-1 and TRBJ2-7, with D unclear. This CDR3 is built from 12 residues. CDR1 and CDR2 (germline): DFQATT, SNEGSKA (reference sequence). Trimming took 1 base from V and 1 from J, leaving 5 bases between them. CDR3 coding DNA: TGCAGTGCTAGAGTGGAGTCCTACGAGCAGTACGTC. Translated: CSARVESYEQYV.

This clonotype was observed many times. This chain joins TRBV20-1 and TRBJ2-7; 7 bases agree with TRBD1. Germline V gene data show CDR1 as DFQATT and CDR2 as SNEGSKA (reference sequence). J was trimmed by 2 bases and V by 3 bases; bases with no gene match: 7. CDR3 size: 14 residues. The CDR3 protein is CSARLARGTYEQYF. CDR3 sequence (DNA): TGCAGTGCTAGGCTGGCCAGGGGGACCTACGAGCAGTACTTC.